The clone carrying this T cell receptor (beta chain) was picked up one time. Noted treatment: some 20 received Ad26.COV2.S at low or high dose, single or two shots; roughly five received placebo; per-sample allocation not given. Samples analyzed were those drawn on day 63 after the first vaccine or placebo injection. The protocol was immunoSEQ multiplex PCR, while the TCRdb copy is restricted to in-frame clones and leaves out a portion. In the table there are more than 400,000 clones, approximately 90% of which are singletons. These data are taken from a study of Ad26.COV2.S vaccination and SARS-CoV-2 variants. The source was peripheral blood, collected in a trial of Ad26.COV2.S vaccine versus placebo. The receptor's source is a person aged 18-60 years who received the Ad26.COV2.S COVID-19 vaccine or a placebo.

CDR3 DNA: TGTGCCAGTAGTATAAGGGGGGGCAATGAGCAGTTCTTC. It yields the protein CASSIRGGNEQFF. The chain uses TRBV19 and TRBJ2-1, with D perhaps matching TRBD2 (7 bases). The CDR3 covers 13 residues. V lost 2 bases to trimming and J lost 6 bases, with 8 bases between them. Germline CDR1 reads LNHDA; CDR2 reads SQIVND (reference sequence).